A single sample gave rise to the 20 T cell receptor beta chains below, sequenced in a study of T cells after yellow fever vaccination. TCRdb ran MiXCR on the 5' RACE reads and lists one entry per CDR3 protein. The table shows around 300,000 distinct CDR3 sequences, with over 3.5% occurring only once. Sequenced here: PBMCs, sampled 5 days after the yellow fever booster vaccination. Receptors originate from a young man who received the YFV17D yellow fever vaccine.

The gene calls are TRBV7-9 and TRBJ2-5; perhaps TRBD2 as D (6 bases). Trimming stripped 7 bases from V and 4 bases from J, with 16 bases between. The CDR3 totals 14 residues. Germline values: CDR1 SEHNR, CDR2 FQNEAQ (reference sequence). This CDR3 is CASMTGRGVETQYF. In DNA form, the CDR3 reads TGTGCCAGCATGACGGGGCGGGGAGTAGAGACCCAGTACTTC.

This clonotype was observed a few times. The chain recombines TRBV24-1 with TRBJ1-2; 7 bases align to TRBD1. The V gene's germline CDR1 is KGHDR and CDR2 SFDVKD. The V segment lost 4 bases and the J segment 4 bases; nucleotides outside the gene matches: 8. CDR3 length: 15 residues. CDR3 residues: CATSDPTQGIYGYTF. The CDR3 nucleotides are TGTGCCACCAGTGACCCGACACAGGGGATCTATGGCTACACCTTC.

This clonotype has only a few counts. The chain links TRBV12-3 or TRBV12-4 to TRBJ1-2; D unresolved. Between the trimmed V and J ends, which lost 7 bases and 2 bases, there was a span of 8 bases. The CDR3 extends over 12 amino acids. The CDR3 reads CASTGRNYGYTF. DNA of the CDR3: TGTGCCAGCACGGGGAGAAACTATGGCTACACCTTC.

The J gene is TRBJ2-7, the V gene TRBV4-2; no definite D call. The CDR3 loop spans 16 amino acids. V was shortened by 0 bases and J by 0 bases, with 12 bases between the two germline ends. Germline lookup yields CDR1 LGHNA and CDR2 YNFKEQ. For the CDR3, the DNA is TGTGCCAGCAGCCAAGAGTACACTTCGAGCTCCTACGAGCAGTACTTC. Protein sequence: CASSQEYTSSSYEQYF.

This clonotype appeared many times. The chain uses TRBV5-1 and TRBJ2-2; 15 bases fit TRBD2. CDR1 and CDR2 (germline): SGHRS, YFSETQ. The CDR3 extends over 19 amino acids. The V gene end was trimmed by 4 bases and the J gene end by 0 bases; junction bases not matched to a gene: 7. The CDR3 bases are TGCGCCAGCAGCCTGGGACTAGCGGGGGGCCGAACGAACACCGGGGAGCTGTTTTTT. It is translated as CASSLGLAGGRTNTGELFF.

This clonotype has ten or more counts. The chain couples TRBV5-1 to TRBJ1-4, with D possibly TRBD1 on 6 matching bases. V lost 4 bases to trimming and J lost 12 bases, with 19 bases between them. The CDR3 is 14 amino acids. Germline V gene lookup returns CDR1 SGHRS and CDR2 YFSETQ. As DNA, the CDR3 is TGCGCCAGCAGCGAGATGGGGGGGCGTTCGGAACTGTTTTTT. As protein: CASSEMGGRSELFF.

V gene TRBV20-1 combines with J gene TRBJ1-2, with 9 bases identical to TRBD1. The CDR3 length is 12 residues. Germline CDR1 and CDR2: DFQATT and SNEGSKA (reference sequence). The CDR3 DNA reads TGCAGCGAACCGGGACAGGGTTATGGCTACACCTTC. Its translation is CSEPGQGYGYTF.

Points on this clonotype: The DNA is left out, because the CDR3 cannot be placed on it with certainty; the CDR3 is given as TCRdb lists it. The chain couples TRBV7-9 to TRBJ2-2; the D call of TRBD1 is as the table states it, not checked on the DNA. The CDR3 totals 17 residues, both ends included. CDR1 and CDR2 (germline): SEHNR, FQNEAQ (reference sequence). The CDR3 sequence is CASSFGPGRGAGGELFF.

The rearrangement links TRBV5-8 to TRBJ1-5, with unresolved D. V lost 3 bases and J lost 11, with 9 bases in between. Germline V gene lookup returns CDR1 SGHTS and CDR2 YDEGEE. The CDR3 has 11 residues. The CDR3 DNA follows: TGTGCCAGCAGCTATGAAGGGACCCAGCATTTT. Residues: CASSYEGTQHF. Looking up the rest from reference TRBV5-8 and TRBJ1-5 gives the full variable domain: EAGVTQSPTHLIKTRGQQATLRCSPISGHTSVYWYQQALGLGLQFLLWYDEGEERNRGNFPPRFSGRQFPNYSSELNVNALELEDSALYLCASSYEGTQHFGDGTRLSIL.

The rearrangement links TRBV3-1 to TRBJ2-3, with D perhaps TRBD2 (5 bases). The CDR3 runs 14 residues. V dropped 4 bases and J dropped 4 bases, with 12 bases sitting between them. In germline, CDR1 is LGHDT, CDR2 YNNKEL (reference sequence). CDR3 region: CASSRDQRADTQYF. The CDR3 nucleotides are TGTGCCAGCAGCCGCGATCAGAGGGCAGATACGCAGTATTTT.

The chain couples TRBV6-6 to TRBJ2-7, with TRBD2 matching 15 bases. This CDR3 is built from 17 residues. The V gene's germline CDR1 is MNHNY and CDR2 SVGAGI (reference sequence). Trimming cost V 6 bases and J 5 bases; bases outside gene matches: 11. In nucleotides, the CDR3 is TGTGCCAGCAGCAAGGGGACTAGCGGGGGGACTTACCACGAGCAGTACTTC. This sequence encodes CASSKGTSGGTYHEQYF.

The sample holds a few counts of this clonotype. The gene calls are TRBV30 and TRBJ1-3; the D gene is possibly TRBD1 (6 bases). This CDR3 spans 13 amino acids. Germline-derived CDR1 and CDR2 are GTSNPN and SVGIG (reference sequence). V lost 7 bases to trimming and J lost 1 base, with 11 bases between them. The CDR3 protein is CAYGQTSGNTIYF. The CDR3 DNA sequence: TGTGCCTACGGACAGACATCTGGAAACACCATATATTTT.

The rearrangement joins TRBV28 to TRBJ2-7, with no clear D. The V end lost 1 base, the J end lost 3 bases, and 10 bases lay between the germline ends. The germline gives CDR1 MDHEN, CDR2 SYDVKM. The CDR3 loop spans 14 amino acids. CDR3 DNA sequence: TGTGCCAGCAGTTTATCCAGGCTAAACTACGAGCAGTACGTC. Translated, it gives CASSLSRLNYEQYV.

This clonotype has ten or more counts. The chain recombines TRBV5-1 with TRBJ1-1; weak D call: TRBD1 (6 bases). V was clipped by 0 bases and J by 7 bases, with 13 bases between them. CDR1 is SGHRS and CDR2 is YFSETQ in the germline V gene. This CDR3 is 14 amino acids long. The CDR3 nucleotides are TGCGCCAGCAGCTTGGTTGGGACAAGTAATGAAGCTTTCTTT. Protein product: CASSLVGTSNEAFF.

The chain uses TRBV6-2 or TRBV6-3 and TRBJ2-7; 8 bases line up with TRBD2. Germline loops: CDR1 MNHEY, CDR2 SVGEGT. The CDR3 covers 14 residues. The V gene end was trimmed by 6 bases and the J gene end by 0 bases; junction bases not matched to a gene: 4. The CDR3 sequence: CASSRGLASYEQYV. CDR3 DNA: TGTGCCAGCAGCCGTGGACTAGCCTCCTACGAGCAGTACGTC.

This clonotype was seen many times. The chain employs TRBV4-3 and TRBJ1-1, with a tentative D call TRBD1 (6 bases). Germline V gene sequence: CDR1 LGHNA, CDR2 YSLEER. The CDR3 runs to 15 residues. V lost 2 bases to trimming and J lost 0 bases, with 10 bases between them. The CDR3 DNA reads as TGCGCCAGCAGCCAACAGACAGGAATGAACACTGAAGCTTTCTTT. Translating gives CASSQQTGMNTEAFF.

The gene calls are TRBV7-3 and TRBJ2-5, with 7 positions matching TRBD2. V shed 6 bases and J 4 bases; nucleotides not matched to a gene: 11. From germline, CDR1 is SGHTA and CDR2 FQGTGA. The CDR3 consists of 15 residues. CDR3 nucleotide sequence: TGTGCCAGCAGTTGGGGGGGGACTGGGAGAGAGACCCAGTACTTC. Translating it yields CASSWGGTGRETQYF.

This clonotype was detected a few times. The chain uses TRBV14 and TRBJ1-2; 9 bases are shared with TRBD1. Germline-derived CDR1 and CDR2 are SGHDN and FVKESK. This CDR3 region has 15 residues. V shed 5 bases and J 2 bases; nucleotides not matched to a gene: 6. CDR3 sequence reads: CASSARDRENYGYTF. The CDR3 nucleotides are TGTGCCAGCAGCGCCCGGGACAGGGAGAACTATGGCTACACCTTC.

This clonotype has ten or more counts. The genes are TRBV6-5 and TRBJ2-5, with 13 bases that match TRBD2. The V segment lost 5 bases and the J segment 1 base; nucleotides outside the gene matches: 1. CDR1 is MNHEY, CDR2 SVGAGI, per germline. This CDR3 region has 15 residues. The DNA for the CDR3 is TGTGCCAGCAGTCGGACTAGCGGGAGCCAAGAGACCCAGTACTTC. Protein product: CASSRTSGSQETQYF.

Concerning this clonotype: A read error may explain this, as a much larger clone is one base away. The chain employs TRBV7-9 and TRBJ1-2; D gene uncertain. CDR1 SEHNR and CDR2 FQNEAQ come from the germline V gene (reference sequence). The CDR3 covers 10 residues. V was trimmed by 5 bases and J by 2 bases, leaving 0 bases between them. CDR3 region: CASSNYGYTF. CDR3 coding DNA: TGTGCCAGCAGCAACTATGGCTACACCTTC.